The 8 T cell receptor beta chains below were found in one sample sequenced in a study of cytomegalovirus exposure and HLA in healthy donors. Some clones are missing from TCRdb's copy, which holds only in-frame ones; the method was immunoSEQ multiplex PCR. This table has 150,000 to 200,000 clones, roughly 90% appearing once. Sequenced: PBMCs. The receptors originated from a woman in her 30s in good health and CMV-seronegative.

This clone was found a few times. The chain is built from TRBV4-3 and TRBJ2-1; 9 positions match TRBD1. Unmatched junction bases numbered 5, after V lost 4 bases and J lost 4 bases. There are 15 residues in the CDR3. Germline V gives CDR1 LGHNA, CDR2 YSLEER. The CDR3 protein is CASSPDRGGYNEQFF. Here the CDR3 DNA reads TGCGCCAGCAGCCCAGACAGGGGGGGGTACAATGAGCAGTTCTTC.

V and J are TRBV21-1 and TRBJ2-5; no DNA check was done on the table's D call, TRBD1. TRBV21-1 is described as a pseudogene. The CDR3 covers 15 residues. The CDR3 nucleotides read TGTGCCAGCAGCAAAGGACAGGGTTTAGGAGAGACCCAGTACTTC. Translating it yields CASSKGQGLGETQYF.

This chain joins TRBV2 and TRBJ1-2; possible D gene TRBD1, 5 bases. V lost 10 bases and J 3 bases, leaving 18 bases between the germline ends. From germline, CDR1 is SNHLY and CDR2 FYNNEI. The CDR3 extends over 14 amino acids. CDR3 residues: CANPNQGLYYGYTF. CDR3 coding DNA: TGTGCCAACCCGAATCAGGGACTGTACTATGGCTACACCTTC.

This chain connects TRBV5-1 to TRBJ2-1; TRBD2 matches at 7 bases. J was trimmed by 4 bases and V by 4 bases; bases with no gene match: 5. This CDR3 is built from 14 residues. Germline V lookup: CDR1 SGHRS, CDR2 YFSETQ. CDR3 nucleotides: TGCGCCAGCAGCGGCGGGAGCGCATACAATGAGCAGTTCTTC. Its protein product is CASSGGSAYNEQFF.

CDR3 sequence reads: CASSLDEGENTEAFF. CDR3 coding DNA: TGTGCCAGCAGCTTAGACGAGGGGGAGAACACTGAAGCTTTCTTT. The J gene is TRBJ1-1, the V gene TRBV13; a possible D gene is TRBD1 (6 bases). V lost 1 base, J lost 1 base, and 10 bases lay in between. Germline CDR1 is PRHDT and CDR2 is FYEKMQ (reference sequence). The CDR3 is 15 amino acids.

The chain recombines TRBV2 with TRBJ1-5, with no clear D. Trimming took off 3 bases at V and 4 bases at J, with 7 bases between the two ends. Germline values: CDR1 SNHLY, CDR2 FYNNEI. The CDR3 extends over 13 amino acids. In nucleotides, the CDR3 is TGTGCCAGCAGTGAGATTCGGAATCAGCCCCAGCATTTT. It specifies CASSEIRNQPQHF.

As regards this clone: One junction end disagrees with the germline gene, perhaps due to a read error. V gene TRBV2 combines with J gene TRBJ2-5; the D is unclear. CDR3 length: 12 amino acids. Germline V gives CDR1 SNHLY, CDR2 FYNNEI. Written as DNA, the CDR3 is TGTGCCAGCAGTCCGGAAGACTGGGCAGTTGACTTC. This codes for CASSPEDWAVDF.

This clone appeared a few times. The rearrangement uses TRBV19 and TRBJ2-3; 7 nucleotides align to TRBD2. Unmatched junction bases numbered 5, after V lost 2 bases and J lost 3 bases. Germline V gene lookup returns CDR1 LNHDA and CDR2 SQIVND (reference sequence). The CDR3 totals 15 residues. CDR3: CASSIPRAGTDTQYF. The CDR3 DNA follows: TGTGCCAGTAGTATACCCCGAGCGGGGACAGATACGCAGTATTTT.